A single sample is the source of the 17 T cell receptor beta chains below, sequenced in a study of Graves' ophthalmopathy and Graves' hyperthyroidism. Beta-chain TCR CDR3 regions were amplified from RNA transcripts. Investigators did first-round RT-PCR with HTBI primers, then second-round multiplex PCR. TCRdb reprocessed the multiplex PCR reads with MiXCR, giving one entry per CDR3 protein. Among under 250,000 distinct CDR3 sequences listed, under 25% were seen once. Sequencing was done on a sample of peripheral blood. These receptors originate from a woman aged 50 to 60 with Graves' ophthalmopathy.

This clonotype was picked up many times. In DNA, the CDR3 is TGTGCCAGCAGTTCGGACCGCTCCTACGAGCAGTACTTC. It codes for CASSSDRSYEQYF. The chain has TRBV11-2 and TRBJ2-7; no firm D call. The CDR3 runs 13 residues. The V end was cut by 6 bases, the J end by 0 bases, with 9 bases between. Per germline, CDR1 SGHAT and CDR2 FQNNGV.

This clonotype was recorded at least ten times. This sequence joins TRBV9 and TRBJ1-2; D is possibly TRBD1 (5 bases). V was clipped by 0 bases and J by 7 bases, with 13 bases between them. Per the germline V gene, CDR1 is SGDLS and CDR2 is YYNGEE. The CDR3 is 14 amino acids. The CDR3 loop is CASSVAMAGTGYTF. CDR3 nucleotides: TGTGCCAGCAGCGTAGCTATGGCAGGGACTGGCTACACCTTC.

This clonotype was recorded many times. The chain has TRBV15 and TRBJ2-5, with 10 bases lining up with TRBD2. V gave up 3 bases and J gave up 3 bases; unmatched junction bases: 7. Germline CDR1 reads LNHNV; CDR2 reads YYDKDF (reference sequence). CDR3 length: 16 amino acids. CDR3 sequence: CATSSFIAGGKETQYF. The CDR3 DNA is TGTGCCACCAGCAGTTTTATAGCGGGGGGAAAAGAGACCCAGTACTTC.

The rearrangement uses TRBV18 and TRBJ1-1; TRBD1 matches 12 bases. CDR3 length: 17 residues. The germline CDR1 and CDR2 sequences are KGHSH and LQKENI. The J segment lost 0 bases and the V segment lost 6 bases, leaving 8 bases of the junction unmatched. CDR3 protein: CASSPGTGGALNTEAFF. Here the CDR3 DNA reads TGTGCCAGCTCGCCCGGGACAGGGGGCGCGTTGAACACTGAAGCTTTCTTT.

The sample holds a few counts of this clonotype. Germline is not matched at one junction end, which may reflect a read error. The chain links TRBV12-3 or TRBV12-4 to TRBJ2-7; perhaps TRBD1 as D (6 bases). This CDR3 comprises 15 residues. The CDR3 sequence: CASSRTVGELYEQSF. The DNA for the CDR3 is TGTGCCAGCAGCCGGACAGTGGGGGAACTCTACGAGCAGTCCTTC.

This chain joins TRBV6-2 or TRBV6-3 and TRBJ1-5; no definite D call. Germline CDR1 is MNHEY and CDR2 is SVGEGT. With 1 base removed from V and 7 bases from J, the gap between germline ends came to 14 bases. CDR3 size: 15 residues. CDR3 loop: CASSYFARVLQPQHF. CDR3 coding DNA: TGTGCCAGCAGTTACTTCGCAAGGGTACTGCAGCCCCAGCATTTT.

The V and J genes are TRBV15 and TRBJ2-2; 13 positions match TRBD2. V shed 7 bases and J 3 bases; nucleotides not matched to a gene: 2. This CDR3 is built from 15 residues. The germline V gene has CDR1 LNHNV and CDR2 YYDKDF (reference sequence). The CDR3 sequence is CATKGLAGYTGELFF. CDR3 DNA sequence: TGTGCCACCAAGGGACTAGCGGGGTACACCGGGGAGCTGTTTTTT.

In this sample, this clonotype turned up many times. The chain is built from TRBV28 and TRBJ2-3, with D possibly matching TRBD2 (5 bases). The CDR3 spans 15 residues. Between the trimmed V and J ends, which lost 6 bases and 1 base, there was a span of 14 bases. CDR1 and CDR2 from the germline V gene are MDHEN and SYDVKM. CDR3 in DNA: TGTGCCAGCAGGTCAACGGGAAGTCGCACAGATACGCAGTATTTT. Protein sequence: CASRSTGSRTDTQYF.

This clonotype was counted many times. The chain recombines TRBV14 with TRBJ2-7; maybe TRBD2 (6 bases). V dropped 0 bases and J dropped 5 bases, with 14 bases sitting between them. CDR1 and CDR2 (germline): SGHDN, FVKESK. The length of the CDR3 is 15 residues. The CDR3 loop is CASSQDGGTRNEQYF. The DNA for the CDR3 is TGTGCCAGCAGCCAAGACGGAGGGACGAGGAACGAGCAGTACTTC.

This sequence joins TRBV19 and TRBJ2-5, with D unclear. Trimming stripped 3 bases from V and 5 bases from J, with 10 bases between. CDR3 size: 13 residues. Germline V gives CDR1 LNHDA, CDR2 SQIVND (reference sequence). The CDR3 protein is CASSIVGSETQYF. The CDR3 nucleotides read TGTGCCAGTAGTATCGTCGGGTCCGAGACCCAGTACTTC.

This clonotype was seen many times. CDR3 sequence (DNA): TGTGCCACTAAAGAGGGCGGGGTCCCAGAGACCCAGTACTTC. This encodes CATKEGGVPETQYF. The chain recombines TRBV19 with TRBJ2-5, with D perhaps matching TRBD2 (6 bases). This CDR3 spans 14 amino acids. The germline V and J ends were trimmed by 10 bases and 4 bases, with 19 bases remaining between them. From germline, CDR1 is LNHDA and CDR2 SQIVND (reference sequence).

This clonotype appeared many times. The chain is built from TRBV20-1 and TRBJ1-6; D is uncertain. CDR1 DFQATT and CDR2 SNEGSKA come from the germline V gene (reference sequence). The CDR3 contains 14 residues. V lost 1 base to trimming and J lost 7 bases, with 11 bases between them. The CDR3 nucleotides read TGCAGTGCTAGAGCCGGGCAGGTGAATTCACCCCTCCACTTT. The encoded protein is CSARAGQVNSPLHF.

This clonotype was detected ten times or more. One junction end disagrees with the germline gene, perhaps due to a read error. This sequence joins TRBV7-7 and TRBJ2-5; D gene unclear. This CDR3 is built from 13 residues. CDR1 SSHAT and CDR2 FNYEAQ come from the germline V gene (reference sequence). The CDR3 reads CASSLLRTETQYF. CDR3 nucleotide sequence: TGTGCTAGCAGCTTATTGCGGACGGAGACCCAGTACTTC.

This clonotype was seen repeatedly, ten times or more. V usage is TRBV7-3 and J usage is TRBJ2-5; no firm D call. Germline assignment: CDR1 SGHTA and CDR2 FQGTGA. The CDR3 spans 12 residues. V was clipped by 3 bases and J by 5 bases, with 7 bases between them. The CDR3 DNA reads as TGTGCCAGCAGCTTTATGGGGGAGACCCAGTACTTC. Its protein is CASSFMGETQYF. Looking up the rest from reference TRBV7-3 and TRBJ2-5 gives the full variable domain: GAGVSQTPSNKVTEKGKYVELRCDPISGHTALYWYRQSLGQGPEFLIYFQGTGAADDSGLPNDRFFAVRPEGSVSTLKIQRTERGDSAVYLCASSFMGETQYFGPGTRLLVL.

J is TRBJ1-2 and V is TRBV5-6; 8 nucleotides match TRBD1. With V trimmed by 2 bases and J by 2 bases, 8 bases remained unmatched. The CDR3 is made up of 16 amino acids. Germline CDR1 is SGHDT and CDR2 is YYEEEE. The DNA of the CDR3 is TGTGCCAGCAGCTTTAAATCACAGGGGGAAAACTATGGCTACACCTTC. Protein product: CASSFKSQGENYGYTF. The complete variable domain, with remaining parts taken from reference TRBV5-6 and TRBJ1-2, reads DAGVTQSPTHLIKTRGQQVTLRCSPKSGHDTVSWYQQALGQGPQFIFQYYEEEERQRGNFPDRFSGHQFPNYSSELNVNALLLGDSALYLCASSFKSQGENYGYTFGSGTRLTVV.

This clonotype has at least ten counts. The chain recombines TRBV14 with TRBJ1-1; 12 nucleotides line up with TRBD1. The CDR3 covers 16 residues. CDR1 and CDR2 (germline): SGHDN, FVKESK. Trimming removed 4 bases from V and 5 bases from J; junction bases left unmatched: 8. The CDR3 coding sequence is TGTGCCAGCAGCCTCCGGGACAGGGGGCGAGGGACTGAAGCTTTCTTT. Protein product: CASSLRDRGRGTEAFF.

A remark on this clonotype: This may be a read error: a much more frequent sequence differs by one nucleotide. V gene TRBV5-1 combines with J gene TRBJ2-7, with D perhaps TRBD2 (5 bases). Germline V CDR1 and CDR2: SGHRS, YFSETQ. The CDR3 has 12 residues. Deletions cut 0 bases from V and 8 bases from J, with 9 bases between. The CDR3 sequence is CASSLVGEKQYF. The CDR3 DNA reads TGCGCCAGCAGCTTGGTCGGGGAGAAGCAGTACTTC.